This T cell receptor (beta chain) was identified in a study of blood T cell repertoires in COVID-19. About the study: Spain, Italy and the United States supplied samples that represented acute and convalescent COVID-19. The cDNA or gDNA used as material had been derived from T cells, B-cell-depleted T cells, or PBMCs.

The ends lost 5 bases at V and 4 bases at J; junction bases unmatched: 13. Germline loops: CDR1 MDHEN, CDR2 SYDVKM. The CDR3 totals 17 residues. Data came from immunoSEQ multiplex PCR; TCRdb stores just in-frame clones and leaves some out. This sample yields fewer than 350,000 clones, of which roughly 89% are seen a single time; 6% belongs to the top ten. Participant age was roughly 18 to 90 years, and participants resided in fewer than 25 US areas. Clinical history as reported by participants underpinned cohort assignment. The rearrangement links TRBV28 to TRBJ2-2; TRBD2 agrees at 7 bases. The sequence was obtained from a woman between 40 and 55 years old who had recovered from COVID-19. Material: PBMCs or T cells enriched from blood (not recorded which). DNA of the CDR3: TGTGCCAGCAGTCCCCCAGTGGGCAGGGAGGGCACCGGGGAGCTGTTTTTT. Translation: CASSPPVGREGTGELFF.